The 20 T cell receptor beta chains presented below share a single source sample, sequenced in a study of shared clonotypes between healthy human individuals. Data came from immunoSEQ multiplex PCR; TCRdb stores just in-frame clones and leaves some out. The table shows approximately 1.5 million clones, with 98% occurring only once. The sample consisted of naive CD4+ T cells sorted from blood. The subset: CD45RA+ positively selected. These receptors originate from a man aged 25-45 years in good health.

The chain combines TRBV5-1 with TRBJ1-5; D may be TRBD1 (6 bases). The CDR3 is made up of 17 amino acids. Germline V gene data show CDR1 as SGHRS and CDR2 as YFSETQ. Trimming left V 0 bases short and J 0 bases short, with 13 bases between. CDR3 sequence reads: CASSLVPTGYSNQPQHF. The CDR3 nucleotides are TGCGCCAGCAGCTTGGTCCCGACAGGATATAGCAATCAGCCCCAGCATTTT.

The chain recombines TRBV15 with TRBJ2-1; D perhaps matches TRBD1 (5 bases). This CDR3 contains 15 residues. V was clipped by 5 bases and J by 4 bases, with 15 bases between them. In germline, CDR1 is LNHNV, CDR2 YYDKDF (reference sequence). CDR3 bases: TGTGCCACCAGCCTAGATCCGGACACTTACAATGAGCAGTTCTTC. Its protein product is CATSLDPDTYNEQFF.

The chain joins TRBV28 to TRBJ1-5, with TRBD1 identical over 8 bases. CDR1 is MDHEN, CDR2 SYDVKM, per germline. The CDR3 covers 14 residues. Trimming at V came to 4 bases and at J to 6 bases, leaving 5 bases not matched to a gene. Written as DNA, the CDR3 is TGTGCCAGCAGTTCAGGGGGCGCCGGTCAGCCCCAGCATTTT. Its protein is CASSSGGAGQPQHF.

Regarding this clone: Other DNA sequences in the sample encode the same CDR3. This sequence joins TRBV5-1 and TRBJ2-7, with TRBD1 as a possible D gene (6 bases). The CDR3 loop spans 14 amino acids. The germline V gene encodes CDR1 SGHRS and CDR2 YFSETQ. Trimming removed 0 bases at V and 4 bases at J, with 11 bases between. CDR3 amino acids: CASSLDGQGYEQYF. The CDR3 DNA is TGCGCCAGCAGCTTGGATGGGCAGGGGTACGAGCAGTACTTC.

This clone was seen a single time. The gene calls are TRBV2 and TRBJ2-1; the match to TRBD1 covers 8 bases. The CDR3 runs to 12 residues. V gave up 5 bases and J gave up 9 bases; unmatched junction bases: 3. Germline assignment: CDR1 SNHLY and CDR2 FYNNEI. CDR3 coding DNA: TGTGCCAGCAGTAGGACAGGGAGTGAGCAGTTCTTC. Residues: CASSRTGSEQFF.

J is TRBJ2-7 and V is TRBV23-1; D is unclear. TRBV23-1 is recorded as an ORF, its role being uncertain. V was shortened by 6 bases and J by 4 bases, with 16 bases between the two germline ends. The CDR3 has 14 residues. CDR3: CASRQRPFGYEQYF. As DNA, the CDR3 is TGCGCCAGCAGACAAAGACCTTTTGGTTACGAGCAGTACTTC.

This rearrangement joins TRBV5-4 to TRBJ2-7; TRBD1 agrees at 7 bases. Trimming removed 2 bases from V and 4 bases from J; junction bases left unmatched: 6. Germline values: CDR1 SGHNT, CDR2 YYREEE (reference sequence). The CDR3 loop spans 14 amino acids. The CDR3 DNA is TGTGCCAGCAGCTTCCGACAGGGTCCGTACGAGCAGTACTTC. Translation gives CASSFRQGPYEQYF.

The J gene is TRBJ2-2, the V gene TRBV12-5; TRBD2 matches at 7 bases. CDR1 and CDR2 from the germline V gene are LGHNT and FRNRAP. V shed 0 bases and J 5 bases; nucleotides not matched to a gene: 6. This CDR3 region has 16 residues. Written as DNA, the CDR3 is TGTGCTAGTGGTTTGGTTGGCGGGAGCCGAACCGGGGAGCTGTTTTTT. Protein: CASGLVGGSRTGELFF.

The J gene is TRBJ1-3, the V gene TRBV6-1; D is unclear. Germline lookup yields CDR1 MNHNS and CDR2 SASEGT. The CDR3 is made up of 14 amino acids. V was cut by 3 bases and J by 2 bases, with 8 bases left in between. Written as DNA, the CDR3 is TGTGCCAGCAGTGACCGAGGAGCTGGAAACACCATATATTTT. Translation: CASSDRGAGNTIYF.

The CDR3 sequence is CASSSLAGASGLQETQYF. For the CDR3, the DNA is TGCGCCAGCAGCTCCCTTGCTGGAGCTAGCGGGCTCCAAGAGACCCAGTACTTC. The rearrangement links TRBV5-1 to TRBJ2-5, with 8 bases fitting TRBD2. There are 18 residues in the CDR3. The V and J ends lost 3 bases and 1 base, in that order; junction bases with no gene match: 14. In germline, CDR1 is SGHRS, CDR2 YFSETQ. Full variable domain (outside the CDR3, taken from reference TRBV5-1 and TRBJ2-5): KAGVTQTPRYLIKTRGQQVTLSCSPISGHRSVSWYQQTPGQGLQFLFEYFSETQRNKGNFPGRFSGRQFSNSRSEMNVSTLELGDSALYLCASSSLAGASGLQETQYFGPGTRLLVL.

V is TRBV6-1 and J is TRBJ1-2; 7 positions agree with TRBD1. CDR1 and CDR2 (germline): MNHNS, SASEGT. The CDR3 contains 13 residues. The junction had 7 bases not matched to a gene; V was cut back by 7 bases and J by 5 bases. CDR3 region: CASKPGQSYGYTF. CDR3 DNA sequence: TGTGCCAGCAAACCGGGACAGAGTTATGGCTACACCTTC.

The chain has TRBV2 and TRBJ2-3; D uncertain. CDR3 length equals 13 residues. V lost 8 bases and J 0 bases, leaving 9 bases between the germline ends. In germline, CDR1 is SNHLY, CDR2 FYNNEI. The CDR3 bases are TGTGCCAGCGGTACTTCTAGCACAGATACGCAGTATTTT. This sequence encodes CASGTSSTDTQYF.

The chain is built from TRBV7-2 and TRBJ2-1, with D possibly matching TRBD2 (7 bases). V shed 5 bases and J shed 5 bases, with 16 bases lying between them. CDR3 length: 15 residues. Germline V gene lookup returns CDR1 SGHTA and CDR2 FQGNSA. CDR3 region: CASSPLGGLNNEQFF. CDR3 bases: TGTGCCAGCAGCCCGCTGGGGGGGCTAAACAATGAGCAGTTCTTC.

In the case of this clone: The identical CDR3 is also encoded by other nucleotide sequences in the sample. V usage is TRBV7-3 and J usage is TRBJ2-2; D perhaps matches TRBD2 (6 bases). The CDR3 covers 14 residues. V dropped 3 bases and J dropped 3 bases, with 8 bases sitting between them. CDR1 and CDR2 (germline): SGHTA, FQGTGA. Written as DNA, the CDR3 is TGTGCCAGCAGCTTGGGACTTGACACCGGGGAGCTGTTTTTT. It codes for CASSLGLDTGELFF.

CDR3: CASSLVAGSGEQFF. CDR3 coding DNA: TGCGCCAGCAGCTTGGTGGCCGGGTCTGGTGAGCAGTTCTTC. The chain couples TRBV5-1 to TRBJ2-1; D remains unclear. The CDR3 has 14 amino acids. V lost 0 bases and J 9 bases, leaving 13 bases between the germline ends. Germline loops: CDR1 SGHRS, CDR2 YFSETQ.

The CDR3 loop reads CASSLGAAGGGQPQHF. CDR3 coding DNA: TGTGCCAGCAGCTTAGGTGCGGCAGGGGGCGGTCAGCCCCAGCATTTT. V and J are TRBV7-6 and TRBJ1-5; 8 positions agree with TRBD1. The CDR3 is 16 residues long. Losses at the gene ends were 1 base for V and 6 bases for J; bases not matched to a gene: 8. The V gene's germline CDR1 is SGHVS and CDR2 FNYEAQ. Filled out from reference TRBV7-6 and TRBJ1-5, the complete variable domain reads GAGVSQSPRYKVTKRGQDVALRCDPISGHVSLYWYRQALGQGPEFLTYFNYEAQQDKSGLPNDRFSAERPEGSISTLTIQRTEQRDSAMYRCASSLGAAGGGQPQHFGDGTRLSIL.

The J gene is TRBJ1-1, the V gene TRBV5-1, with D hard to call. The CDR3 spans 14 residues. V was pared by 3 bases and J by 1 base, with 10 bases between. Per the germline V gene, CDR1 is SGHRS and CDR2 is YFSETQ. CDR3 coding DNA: TGCGCCAGCAGCTATAGCCAAGGGAACACTGAAGCTTTCTTT. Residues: CASSYSQGNTEAFF.

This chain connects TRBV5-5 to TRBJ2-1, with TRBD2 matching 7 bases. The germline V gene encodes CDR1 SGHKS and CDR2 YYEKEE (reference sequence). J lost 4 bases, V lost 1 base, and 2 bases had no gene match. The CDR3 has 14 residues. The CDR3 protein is CASSLSSGYNEQFF. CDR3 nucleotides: TGTGCCAGCAGCTTGTCTAGCGGTTACAATGAGCAGTTCTTC.

CDR3 sequence reads: CSVGRLDNEQYF. CDR3 DNA sequence: TGCAGCGTAGGCCGCCTGGACAACGAGCAGTACTTC. This chain uses TRBV29-1 with TRBJ2-7; weak D call: TRBD1 (5 bases). Looked up from germline, CDR1 is SQVTM and CDR2 is ANQGSEA. The germline V and J ends were trimmed by 6 bases and 5 bases, with 14 bases remaining between them. This CDR3 has 12 amino acids.

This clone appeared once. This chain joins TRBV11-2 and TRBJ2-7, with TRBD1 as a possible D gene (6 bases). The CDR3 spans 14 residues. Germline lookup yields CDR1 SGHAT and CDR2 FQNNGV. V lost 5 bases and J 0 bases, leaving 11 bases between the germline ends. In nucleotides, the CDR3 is TGTGCCAGCAGCACTCGACAGGACTCCTACGAGCAGTACTTC. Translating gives CASSTRQDSYEQYF. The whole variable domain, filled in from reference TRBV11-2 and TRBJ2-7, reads EAGVAQSPRYKIIEKRQSVAFWCNPISGHATLYWYQQILGQGPKLLIQFQNNGVVDDSQLPKDRFSAERLKGVDSTLKIQPAKLEDSAVYLCASSTRQDSYEQYFGPGTRLTVT.